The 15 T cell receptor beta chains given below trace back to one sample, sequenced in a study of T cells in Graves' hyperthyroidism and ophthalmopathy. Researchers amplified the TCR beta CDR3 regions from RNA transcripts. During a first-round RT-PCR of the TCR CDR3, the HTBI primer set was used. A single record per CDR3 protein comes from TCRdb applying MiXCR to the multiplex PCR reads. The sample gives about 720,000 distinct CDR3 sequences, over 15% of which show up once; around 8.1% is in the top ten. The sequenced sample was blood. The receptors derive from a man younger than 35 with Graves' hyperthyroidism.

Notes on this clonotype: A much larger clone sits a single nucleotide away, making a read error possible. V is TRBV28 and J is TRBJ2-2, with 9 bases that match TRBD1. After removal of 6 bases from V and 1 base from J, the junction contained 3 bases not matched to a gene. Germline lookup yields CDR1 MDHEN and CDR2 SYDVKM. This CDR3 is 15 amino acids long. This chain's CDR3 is CASRRGQGNTGELFF. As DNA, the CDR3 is TGTGCCAGCAGACGGGGACAGGGGAACACCGGGGAGCTGTTTTTT.

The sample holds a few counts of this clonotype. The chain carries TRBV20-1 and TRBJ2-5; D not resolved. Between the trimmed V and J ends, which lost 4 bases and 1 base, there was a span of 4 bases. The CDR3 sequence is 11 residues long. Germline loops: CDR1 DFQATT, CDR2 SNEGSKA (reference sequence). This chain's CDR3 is CSANIQETQYF. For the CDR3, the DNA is TGCAGTGCTAACATCCAAGAGACCCAGTACTTC.

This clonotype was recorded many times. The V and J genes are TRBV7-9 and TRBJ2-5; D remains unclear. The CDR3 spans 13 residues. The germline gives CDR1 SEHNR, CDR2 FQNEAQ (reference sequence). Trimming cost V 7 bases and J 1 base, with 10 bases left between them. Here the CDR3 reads CASTNFPQETQYF. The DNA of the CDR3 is TGTGCCAGCACTAACTTCCCCCAAGAGACCCAGTACTTC.

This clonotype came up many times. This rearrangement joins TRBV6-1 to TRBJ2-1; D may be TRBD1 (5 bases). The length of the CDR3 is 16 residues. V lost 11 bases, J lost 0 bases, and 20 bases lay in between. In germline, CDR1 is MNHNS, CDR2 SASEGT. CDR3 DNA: TGTGCCGCCGGGCAGGGTAGCCGTAGCTCCTACAATGAGCAGTTCTTC. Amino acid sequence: CAAGQGSRSSYNEQFF.

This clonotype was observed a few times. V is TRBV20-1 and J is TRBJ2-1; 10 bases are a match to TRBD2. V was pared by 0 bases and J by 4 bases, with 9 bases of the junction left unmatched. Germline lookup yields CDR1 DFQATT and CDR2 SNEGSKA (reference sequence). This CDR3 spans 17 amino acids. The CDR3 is CSARDASGSGRYNEQFF. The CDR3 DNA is TGCAGTGCTAGAGATGCTAGCGGGAGTGGGAGATACAATGAGCAGTTCTTC.

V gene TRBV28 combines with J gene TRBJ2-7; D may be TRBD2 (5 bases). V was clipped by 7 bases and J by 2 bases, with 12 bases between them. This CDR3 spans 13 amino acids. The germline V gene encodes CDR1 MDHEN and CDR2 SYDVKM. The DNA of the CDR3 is TGTGCCAGCAAGAGGGAGCCGACCTACGAGCAGTACTTC. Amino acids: CASKREPTYEQYF.

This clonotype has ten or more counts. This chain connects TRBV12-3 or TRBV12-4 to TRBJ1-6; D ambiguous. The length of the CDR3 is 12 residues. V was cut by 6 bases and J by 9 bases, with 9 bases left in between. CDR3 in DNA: TGTGCCAGCAGGACTCTCGGTTCACCCCTCCACTTT. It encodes CASRTLGSPLHF.

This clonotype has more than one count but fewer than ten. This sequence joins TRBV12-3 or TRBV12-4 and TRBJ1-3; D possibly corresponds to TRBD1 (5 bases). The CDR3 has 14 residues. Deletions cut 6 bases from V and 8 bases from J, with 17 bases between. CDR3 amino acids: CASRIPGGVDTIYF. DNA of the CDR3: TGTGCCAGCAGAATACCTGGGGGGGTTGACACCATATATTTT.

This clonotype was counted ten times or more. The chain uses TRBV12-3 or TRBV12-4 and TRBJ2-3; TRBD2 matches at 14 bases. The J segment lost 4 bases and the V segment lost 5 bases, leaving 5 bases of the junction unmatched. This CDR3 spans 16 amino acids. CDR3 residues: CASSPGLAGEPDTQYF. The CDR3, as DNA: TGTGCCAGCAGTCCGGGACTAGCGGGAGAGCCAGATACGCAGTATTTT.

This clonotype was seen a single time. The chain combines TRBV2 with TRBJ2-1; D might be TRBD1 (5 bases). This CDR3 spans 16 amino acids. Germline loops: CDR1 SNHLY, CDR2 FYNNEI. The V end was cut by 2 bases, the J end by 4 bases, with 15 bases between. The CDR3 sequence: CASSEITGQRYNEQFF. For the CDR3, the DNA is TGTGCCAGCAGTGAAATTACAGGTCAAAGGTACAATGAGCAGTTCTTC.

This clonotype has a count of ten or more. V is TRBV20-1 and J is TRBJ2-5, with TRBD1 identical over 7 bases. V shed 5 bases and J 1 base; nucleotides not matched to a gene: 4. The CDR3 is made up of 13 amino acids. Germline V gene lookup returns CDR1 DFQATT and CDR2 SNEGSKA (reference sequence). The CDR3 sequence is CSAGDSTQETQYF. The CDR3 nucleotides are TGCAGTGCTGGGGACAGTACCCAAGAGACCCAGTACTTC.

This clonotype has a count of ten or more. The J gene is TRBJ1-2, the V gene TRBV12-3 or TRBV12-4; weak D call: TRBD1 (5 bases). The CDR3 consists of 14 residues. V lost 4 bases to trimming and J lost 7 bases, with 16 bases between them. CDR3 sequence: CASSSRATGGGYTF. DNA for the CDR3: TGTGCCAGCAGTTCCAGGGCTACTGGGGGTGGCTACACCTTC.

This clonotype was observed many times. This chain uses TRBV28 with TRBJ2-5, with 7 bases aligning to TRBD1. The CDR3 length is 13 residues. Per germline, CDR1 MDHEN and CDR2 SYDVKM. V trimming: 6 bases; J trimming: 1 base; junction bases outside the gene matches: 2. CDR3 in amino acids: CASRTGTQETQYF. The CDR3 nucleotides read TGTGCCAGCAGGACAGGGACCCAAGAGACCCAGTACTTC.

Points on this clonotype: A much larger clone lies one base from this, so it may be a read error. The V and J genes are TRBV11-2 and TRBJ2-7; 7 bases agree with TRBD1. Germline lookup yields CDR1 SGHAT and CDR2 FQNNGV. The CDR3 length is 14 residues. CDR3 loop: CANSLGGQRSEQYF. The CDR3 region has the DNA TGTGCCAACAGCTTAGGGGGCCAGAGATCCGAGCAGTACTTC.

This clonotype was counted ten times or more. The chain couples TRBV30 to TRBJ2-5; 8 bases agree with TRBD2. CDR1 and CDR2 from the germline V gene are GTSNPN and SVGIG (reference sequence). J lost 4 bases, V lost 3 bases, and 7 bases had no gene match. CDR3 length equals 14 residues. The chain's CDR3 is CAWSPGGARETQYF. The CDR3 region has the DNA TGTGCCTGGAGCCCGGGAGGGGCAAGAGAGACCCAGTACTTC.